This T cell receptor beta chain was sequenced in a study of blood T cells in healthy people across ages. Germline CDR1 SGHNT, CDR2 YYREEE (reference sequence). This CDR3 is built from 13 residues. Trimming removed 3 bases from V and 7 bases from J, with 11 bases in between. With a J-beta primer mix and a sample-barcoded 5' primer, a second PCR ran about 7 to 11 cycles. One entry per CDR3 protein results from TCRdb running MiXCR on the 5' RACE reads. Here the sample spans 850,000 to 1,000,000 distinct CDR3 sequences, around 48% being singletons. This chain joins TRBV5-4 and TRBJ1-5; D is undetermined. The sequence was collected from a young man in good health. The sequenced material came from blood. CDR3 nucleotide sequence: TGTGCCAGCAGCTGGAATGGGGAACAGCCCCAGCATTTT. Encoded protein: CASSWNGEQPQHF.